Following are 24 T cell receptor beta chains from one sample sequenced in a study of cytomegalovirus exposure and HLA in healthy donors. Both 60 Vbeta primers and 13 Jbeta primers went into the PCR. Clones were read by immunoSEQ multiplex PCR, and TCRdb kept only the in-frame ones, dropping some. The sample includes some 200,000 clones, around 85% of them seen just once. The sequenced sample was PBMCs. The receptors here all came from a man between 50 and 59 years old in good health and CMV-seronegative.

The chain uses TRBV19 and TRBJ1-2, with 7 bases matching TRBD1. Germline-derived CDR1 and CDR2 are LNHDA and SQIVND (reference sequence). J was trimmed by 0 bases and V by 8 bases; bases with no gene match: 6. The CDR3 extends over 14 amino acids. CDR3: CASSRDRANYGYTF. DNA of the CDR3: TGTGCCAGTTCCCGGGACAGAGCTAACTATGGCTACACCTTC.

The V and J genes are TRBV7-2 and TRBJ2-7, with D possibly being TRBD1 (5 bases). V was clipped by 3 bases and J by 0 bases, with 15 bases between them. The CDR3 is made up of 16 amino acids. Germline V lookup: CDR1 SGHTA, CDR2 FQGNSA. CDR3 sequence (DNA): TGTGCCAGCAGCTTTAGGGGCATGTCAAGCTCCTACGAGCAGTACTTC. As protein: CASSFRGMSSSYEQYF.

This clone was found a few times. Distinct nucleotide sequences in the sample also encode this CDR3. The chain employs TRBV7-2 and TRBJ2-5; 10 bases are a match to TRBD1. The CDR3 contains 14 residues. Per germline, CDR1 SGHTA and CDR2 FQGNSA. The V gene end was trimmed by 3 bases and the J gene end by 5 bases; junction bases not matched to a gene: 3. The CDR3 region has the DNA TGTGCCAGCAGCTTGACAGGGGGCAGGGAGACCCAGTACTTC. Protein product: CASSLTGGRETQYF.

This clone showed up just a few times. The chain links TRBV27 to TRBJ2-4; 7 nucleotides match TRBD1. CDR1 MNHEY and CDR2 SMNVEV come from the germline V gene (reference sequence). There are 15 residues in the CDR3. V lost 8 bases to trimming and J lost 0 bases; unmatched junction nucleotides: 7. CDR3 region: CASGGTALAKNIQYF. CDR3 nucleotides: TGTGCCAGCGGTGGGACAGCGCTAGCCAAAAACATTCAGTACTTC.

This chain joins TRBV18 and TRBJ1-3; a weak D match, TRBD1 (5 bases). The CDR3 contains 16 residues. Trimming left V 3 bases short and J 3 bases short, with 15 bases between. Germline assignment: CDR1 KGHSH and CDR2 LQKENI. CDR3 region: CASSPKAGADGNTIYF. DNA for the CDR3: TGTGCCAGCTCACCTAAGGCTGGGGCGGATGGAAACACCATATATTTT.

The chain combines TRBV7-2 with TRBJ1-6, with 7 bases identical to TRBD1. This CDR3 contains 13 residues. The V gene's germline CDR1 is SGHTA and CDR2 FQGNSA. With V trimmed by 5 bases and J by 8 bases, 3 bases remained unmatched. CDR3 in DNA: TGTGCCAGCAGCGGGGACAGCTATTCACCCCTCCACTTT. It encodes CASSGDSYSPLHF.

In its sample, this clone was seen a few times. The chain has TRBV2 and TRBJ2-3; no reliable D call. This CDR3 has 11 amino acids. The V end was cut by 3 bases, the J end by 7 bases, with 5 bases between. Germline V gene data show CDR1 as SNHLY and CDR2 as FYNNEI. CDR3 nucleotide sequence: TGTGCCAGCAGTGAGAGAAATACGCAGTATTTT. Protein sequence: CASSERNTQYF.

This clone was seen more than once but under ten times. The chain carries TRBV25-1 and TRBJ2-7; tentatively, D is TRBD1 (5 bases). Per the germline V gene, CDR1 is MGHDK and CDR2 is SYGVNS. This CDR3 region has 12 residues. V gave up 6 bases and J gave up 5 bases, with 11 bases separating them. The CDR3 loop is CASSLQDNEQYF. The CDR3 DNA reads TGTGCCAGCAGCTTACAGGATAACGAGCAGTACTTC.

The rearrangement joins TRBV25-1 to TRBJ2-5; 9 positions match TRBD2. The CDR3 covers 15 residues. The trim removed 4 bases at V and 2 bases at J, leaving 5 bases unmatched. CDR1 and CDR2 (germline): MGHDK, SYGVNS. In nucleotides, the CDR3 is TGTGCCAGCAGTGGCCCCAGCGGGGGGCAAGAGACCCAGTACTTC. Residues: CASSGPSGGQETQYF.

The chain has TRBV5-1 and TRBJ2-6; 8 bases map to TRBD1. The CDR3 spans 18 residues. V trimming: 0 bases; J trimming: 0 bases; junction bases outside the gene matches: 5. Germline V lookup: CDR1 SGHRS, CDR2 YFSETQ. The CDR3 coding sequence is TGCGCCAGCAGCTTGGGTTCAGGGGGCCCCTCTGGGGCCAACGTCCTGACTTTC. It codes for CASSLGSGGPSGANVLTF.

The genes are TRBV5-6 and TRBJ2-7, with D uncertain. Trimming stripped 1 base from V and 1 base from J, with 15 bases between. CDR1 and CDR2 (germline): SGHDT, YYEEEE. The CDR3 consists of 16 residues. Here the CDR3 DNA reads TGTGCCAGCAGCTTGCTTGGCGGCAGTGAGTCCTACGAGCAGTACTTC. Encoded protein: CASSLLGGSESYEQYF.

Here the CDR3 reads CASSLRTGQGYTF. Here the CDR3 DNA reads TGTGCCAGCAGCTTACGTACAGGGCAAGGCTACACCTTC. J is TRBJ1-2 and V is TRBV11-2; tentative D call: TRBD1 (6 bases). The V gene lost 2 bases and the J gene lost 8 bases, with 12 bases spanning the gap. Germline CDR1 and CDR2: SGHAT and FQNNGV. CDR3 size: 13 residues.

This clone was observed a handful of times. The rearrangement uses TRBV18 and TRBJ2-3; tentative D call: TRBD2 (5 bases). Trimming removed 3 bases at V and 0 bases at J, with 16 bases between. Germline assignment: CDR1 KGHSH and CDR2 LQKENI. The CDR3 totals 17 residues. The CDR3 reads CASSPQLGVASTDTQYF. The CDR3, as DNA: TGTGCCAGCTCACCTCAACTAGGAGTAGCTAGCACAGATACGCAGTATTTT.

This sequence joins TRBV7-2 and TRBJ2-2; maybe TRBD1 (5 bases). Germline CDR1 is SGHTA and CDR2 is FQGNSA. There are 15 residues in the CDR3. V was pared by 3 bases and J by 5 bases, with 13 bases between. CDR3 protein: CASSLGQSRTGELFF. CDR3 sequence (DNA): TGTGCCAGCAGCTTGGGGCAGAGTAGAACCGGGGAGCTGTTTTTT.

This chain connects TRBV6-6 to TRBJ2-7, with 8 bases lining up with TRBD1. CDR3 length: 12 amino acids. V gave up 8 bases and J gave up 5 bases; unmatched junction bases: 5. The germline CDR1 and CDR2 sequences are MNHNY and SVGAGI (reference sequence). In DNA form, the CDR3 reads TGTGCCAGCCGGGACAGGTACCACGAGCAGTACTTC. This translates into CASRDRYHEQYF.

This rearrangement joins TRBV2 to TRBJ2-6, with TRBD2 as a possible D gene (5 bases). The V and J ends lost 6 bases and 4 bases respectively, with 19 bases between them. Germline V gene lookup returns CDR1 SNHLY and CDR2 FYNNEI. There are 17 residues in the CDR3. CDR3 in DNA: TGTGCCAGCAGAACTCCCGGACTTGGACCGGGGGCCAACGTCCTGACTTTC. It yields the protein CASRTPGLGPGANVLTF.

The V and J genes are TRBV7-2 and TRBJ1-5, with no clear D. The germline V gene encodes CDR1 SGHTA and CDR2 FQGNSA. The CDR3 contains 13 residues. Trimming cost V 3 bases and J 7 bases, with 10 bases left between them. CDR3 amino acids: CASSFNPVQPQHF. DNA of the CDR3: TGTGCCAGCAGCTTCAACCCGGTACAGCCCCAGCATTTT.

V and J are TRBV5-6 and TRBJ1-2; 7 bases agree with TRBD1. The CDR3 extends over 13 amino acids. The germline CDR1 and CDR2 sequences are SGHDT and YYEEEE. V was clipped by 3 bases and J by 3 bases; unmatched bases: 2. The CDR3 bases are TGTGCCAGCAGCTCTACAGGGGACTATGGCTACACCTTC. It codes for CASSSTGDYGYTF. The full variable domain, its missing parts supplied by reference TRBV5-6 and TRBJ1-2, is DAGVTQSPTHLIKTRGQQVTLRCSPKSGHDTVSWYQQALGQGPQFIFQYYEEEERQRGNFPDRFSGHQFPNYSSELNVNALLLGDSALYLCASSSTGDYGYTFGSGTRLTVV.

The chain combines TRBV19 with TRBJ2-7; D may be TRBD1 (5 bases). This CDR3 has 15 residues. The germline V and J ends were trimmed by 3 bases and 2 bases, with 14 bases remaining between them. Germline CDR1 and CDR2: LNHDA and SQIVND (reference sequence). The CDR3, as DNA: TGTGCCAGTAGTATCCTAGTCGACAGTACCTACGAGCAGTACTTC. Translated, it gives CASSILVDSTYEQYF.

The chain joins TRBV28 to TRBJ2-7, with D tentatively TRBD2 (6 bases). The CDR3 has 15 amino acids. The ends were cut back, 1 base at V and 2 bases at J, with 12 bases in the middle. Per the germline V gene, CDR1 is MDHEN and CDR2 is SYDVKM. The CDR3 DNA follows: TGTGCCAGCAGTTTATTAGGGACTCCTGCCTACGAGCAGTACTTC. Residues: CASSLLGTPAYEQYF.

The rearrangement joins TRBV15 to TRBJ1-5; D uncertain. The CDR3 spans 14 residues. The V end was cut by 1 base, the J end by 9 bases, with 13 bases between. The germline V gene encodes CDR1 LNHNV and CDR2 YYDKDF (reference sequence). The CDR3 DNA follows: TGTGCCACCAGCAGAGGGTCCTCTCAGTGGCCCCAGCATTTT. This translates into CATSRGSSQWPQHF.

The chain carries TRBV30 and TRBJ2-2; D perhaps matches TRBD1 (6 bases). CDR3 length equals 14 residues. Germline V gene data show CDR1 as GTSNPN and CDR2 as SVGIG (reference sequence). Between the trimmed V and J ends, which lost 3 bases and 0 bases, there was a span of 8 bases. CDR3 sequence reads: CAWSTGSNTGELFF. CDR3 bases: TGTGCCTGGAGCACAGGGTCGAACACCGGGGAGCTGTTTTTT.

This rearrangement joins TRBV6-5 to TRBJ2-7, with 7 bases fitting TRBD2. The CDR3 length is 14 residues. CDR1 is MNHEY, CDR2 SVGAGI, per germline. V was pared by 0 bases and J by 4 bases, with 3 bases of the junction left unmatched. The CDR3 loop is CASSYSTGGYEQYF. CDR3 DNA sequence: TGTGCCAGCAGTTACTCGACGGGAGGATACGAGCAGTACTTC.

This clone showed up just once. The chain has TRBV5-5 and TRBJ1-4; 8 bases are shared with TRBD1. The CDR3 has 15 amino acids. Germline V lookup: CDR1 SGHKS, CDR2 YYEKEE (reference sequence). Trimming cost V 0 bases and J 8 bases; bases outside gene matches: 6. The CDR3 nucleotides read TGTGCCAGCAGCTTGGAACTGGACAGGGTGGAAAAACTGTTTTTT. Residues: CASSLELDRVEKLFF.